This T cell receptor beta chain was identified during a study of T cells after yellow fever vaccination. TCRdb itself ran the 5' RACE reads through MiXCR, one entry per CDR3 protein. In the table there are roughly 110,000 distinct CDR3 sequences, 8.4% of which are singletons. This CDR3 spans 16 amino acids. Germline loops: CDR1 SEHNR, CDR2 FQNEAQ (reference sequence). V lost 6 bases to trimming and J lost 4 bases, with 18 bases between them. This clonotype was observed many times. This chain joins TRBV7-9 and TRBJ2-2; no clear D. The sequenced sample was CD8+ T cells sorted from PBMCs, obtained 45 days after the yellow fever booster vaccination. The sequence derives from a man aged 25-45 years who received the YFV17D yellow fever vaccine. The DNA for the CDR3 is TGTGCCAGCAGTACCCGCGGCGCGCGACTCACCGGGGAGCTGTTTTTT. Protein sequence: CASSTRGARLTGELFF.